The 28 T cell receptor beta chains in this list originate from one sample, sequenced in a study of blood T cell repertoires in COVID-19 (dated by TCRdb to about 2020). The library was made by the immunoSEQ multiplex PCR assay. The source is immuneACCESS, and TCRdb retained only in-frame sequences with V and J called. Part of the clones is not carried over; for the studies checked, unresolved V genes explain less than half of this, and the remainder is unexplained. Here the sample has roughly 240,000 clones; about 91% occur a single time. The ten largest clonotypes hold approximately 2.4% of the sample. The sample taken for sequencing was PBMCs or T cells enriched from blood (not recorded which). Receptors originate from a young woman with acute COVID-19.

The chain has TRBV2 and TRBJ2-3; 8 bases align to TRBD2. CDR1 and CDR2 (germline): SNHLY, FYNNEI. The CDR3 is made up of 15 amino acids. The V segment lost 6 bases and the J segment 3 bases; nucleotides outside the gene matches: 8. CDR3 residues: CASSPQSGGTDTQYF. CDR3 nucleotides: TGTGCCAGCAGCCCCCAAAGCGGGGGTACAGATACGCAGTATTTT.

The chain links TRBV5-1 to TRBJ2-7; D remains ambiguous. V was cut by 5 bases and J by 3 bases, with 9 bases left in between. Germline V gene data show CDR1 as SGHRS and CDR2 as YFSETQ. The CDR3 runs to 12 residues. In nucleotides, the CDR3 is TGCGCCAGCAGTCCGGCAGGCTACGAGCAGTACTTC. Its translation: CASSPAGYEQYF. Variable domain in full (rest from reference TRBV5-1 and TRBJ2-7): KAGVTQTPRYLIKTRGQQVTLSCSPISGHRSVSWYQQTPGQGLQFLFEYFSETQRNKGNFPGRFSGRQFSNSRSEMNVSTLELGDSALYLCASSPAGYEQYFGPGTRLTVT.

V is TRBV5-1 and J is TRBJ1-4; TRBD1 aligns across 8 bases. Looked up from germline, CDR1 is SGHRS and CDR2 is YFSETQ. Germline trimming cut 2 bases from V and 0 bases from J; bases unmatched to any gene: 12. This CDR3 has 19 amino acids. The chain's CDR3 is CASSLGRDRYPSTNEKLFF. CDR3 DNA sequence: TGCGCCAGCAGCTTAGGCCGGGACAGGTACCCTTCAACTAATGAAAAACTGTTTTTT.

The chain links TRBV6-5 to TRBJ1-1, with 8 bases matching TRBD1. From germline, CDR1 is MNHEY and CDR2 SVGAGI. The trim removed 5 bases at V and 1 base at J, leaving 6 bases unmatched. The CDR3 covers 15 residues. The CDR3: CASSKATGANTEAFF. In DNA form, the CDR3 reads TGTGCCAGCAGTAAGGCGACAGGGGCGAACACTGAAGCTTTCTTT.

The chain combines TRBV10-3 with TRBJ1-4; TRBD1 matches 8 bases. The CDR3 runs to 13 residues. V trimming: 10 bases; J trimming: 7 bases; junction bases outside the gene matches: 8. Germline lookup yields CDR1 ENHRY and CDR2 SYGVKD. CDR3 in DNA: TGTGCCACCCAGACAGGGGTGGCTGAAAAACTGTTTTTT. Its translation: CATQTGVAEKLFF.

In its sample, this clone was seen once. The rearrangement joins TRBV24-1 to TRBJ2-2; D possibly corresponds to TRBD2 (6 bases). The CDR3 loop spans 16 amino acids. V shed 4 bases and J shed 1 base, with 12 bases lying between them. CDR1 and CDR2 (germline): KGHDR, SFDVKD. The CDR3 region has the DNA TGTGCCACCAGTGAGGGAGGAGCGGAGAACACCGGGGAGCTGTTTTTT. Residues: CATSEGGAENTGELFF.

V is TRBV29-1 and J is TRBJ2-5, with D unresolved. V lost 0 bases and J 2 bases, leaving 10 bases between the germline ends. This CDR3 is built from 14 residues. Germline CDR1 reads SQVTM; CDR2 reads ANQGSEA. CDR3 loop: CSVEDGTAQETQYF. The DNA of the CDR3 is TGCAGCGTTGAAGATGGCACAGCACAAGAGACCCAGTACTTC.

The V gene is TRBV30, the J gene TRBJ2-7; D is undetermined. This CDR3 is built from 12 residues. From germline, CDR1 is GTSNPN and CDR2 SVGIG (reference sequence). The V gene lost 3 bases and the J gene lost 3 bases, with 9 bases spanning the gap. The CDR3 DNA is TGTGCCTGGAGCCTGGCAGACTACGAGCAGTACTTC. Translating it yields CAWSLADYEQYF.

The CDR3 bases are TGTGCCAGCAGCCCCTATTTAGGGGGACTAGCGGGGTTGAGCACAGATACGCAGTATTTT. It translates to CASSPYLGGLAGLSTDTQYF. The rearrangement links TRBV27 to TRBJ2-3; 13 nucleotides agree with TRBD2. The CDR3 totals 20 residues. Germline CDR1 MNHEY, CDR2 SMNVEV (reference sequence). Losses at the gene ends were 6 bases for V and 0 bases for J; bases not matched to a gene: 15.

CDR3 residues: CASGQQGASEQFF. DNA for the CDR3: TGTGCCAGCGGACAGCAGGGGGCGTCTGAGCAGTTCTTC. The chain employs TRBV2 and TRBJ2-1, with 8 bases aligning to TRBD1. The CDR3 is 13 amino acids. The J segment lost 9 bases and the V segment lost 8 bases, leaving 9 bases of the junction unmatched. Per the germline V gene, CDR1 is SNHLY and CDR2 is FYNNEI.

The chain carries TRBV5-1 and TRBJ1-5, with a possible D match to TRBD1 (6 bases). The CDR3 has 15 residues. From germline, CDR1 is SGHRS and CDR2 YFSETQ. Deletions cut 0 bases from V and 3 bases from J, with 10 bases between. CDR3 sequence: CASSLGTALNQPQHF. Written as DNA, the CDR3 is TGCGCCAGCAGCTTGGGGACAGCCCTCAATCAGCCCCAGCATTTT.

The chain combines TRBV2 with TRBJ1-2; D call uncertain. This CDR3 is 10 amino acids long. V was pared by 4 bases and J by 7 bases, with 4 bases between. CDR1 SNHLY and CDR2 FYNNEI come from the germline V gene. CDR3 sequence: CASSAGGYTF. CDR3 bases: TGTGCCAGCAGTGCAGGTGGCTACACCTTC.

As DNA, the CDR3 is TGTGCCAGCAGTCCCGGGACAGGGGAGAGCACCATATATTTT. This gives the protein CASSPGTGESTIYF. This rearrangement joins TRBV2 to TRBJ1-3; 10 bases are a match to TRBD1. This CDR3 spans 14 amino acids. Trimming cost V 5 bases and J 9 bases; bases outside gene matches: 7. Germline V gene sequence: CDR1 SNHLY, CDR2 FYNNEI.

The genes are TRBV10-3 and TRBJ1-1; 9 bases match TRBD1. Germline V CDR1 and CDR2: ENHRY, SYGVKD. V gave up 7 bases and J gave up 0 bases; unmatched junction bases: 3. The CDR3 covers 14 residues. CDR3 DNA: TGTGCCATCAAAAGGACAGGGGTGAACACTGAAGCTTTCTTT. Its protein is CAIKRTGVNTEAFF.

The genes are TRBV7-9 and TRBJ1-2; 8 nucleotides align to TRBD1. V lost 6 bases, J lost 6 bases, and 15 bases stayed unmatched. The CDR3 has 16 amino acids. The germline CDR1 and CDR2 sequences are SEHNR and FQNEAQ (reference sequence). CDR3 sequence (DNA): TGTGCCAGCAGACCAGGACAGGGCGTCGTTGGCAATGGCTACACCTTC. Translated, it gives CASRPGQGVVGNGYTF.

This clone was seen ten or more times. The chain links TRBV4-3 to TRBJ2-6; TRBD1 might be the D (5 bases). Germline lookup yields CDR1 LGHNA and CDR2 YSLEER. CDR3 length: 16 amino acids. V was shortened by 8 bases and J by 0 bases, with 14 bases between the two germline ends. The DNA for the CDR3 is TGCGCCAGCGAAGGGGCTCTTGGCTCTGGGGCCAACGTCCTGACTTTC. Translation gives CASEGALGSGANVLTF.

The chain uses TRBV27 and TRBJ2-1, with 9 positions matching TRBD1. The CDR3 contains 14 residues. V shed 6 bases, J shed 7 bases, and the junction held 7 bases outside the gene matches. CDR1 is MNHEY, CDR2 SMNVEV, per germline (reference sequence). The CDR3 here is CASSPTGGLNEQFF. CDR3 coding DNA: TGTGCCAGCAGCCCGACAGGGGGTTTAAATGAGCAGTTCTTC.

V gene TRBV6-1 combines with J gene TRBJ1-5, with TRBD1 matching over 7 bases. Trimming took 3 bases from V and 7 from J; bases not matched to a gene: 9. The germline CDR1 and CDR2 sequences are MNHNS and SASEGT. The CDR3 runs to 15 residues. The CDR3 DNA follows: TGTGCCAGCAGTGAGGCGGACAGGTTTTGGCAGCCCCAGCATTTT. It encodes CASSEADRFWQPQHF.

This rearrangement joins TRBV11-2 to TRBJ1-1, with unresolved D. Per the germline V gene, CDR1 is SGHAT and CDR2 is FQNNGV. The V gene lost 3 bases and the J gene lost 8 bases, with 13 bases spanning the gap. The CDR3 covers 13 residues. CDR3 coding DNA: TGTGCCAGCAGCTTTAATGTCCAGGCCGAAGCTTTCTTT. It yields the protein CASSFNVQAEAFF.

This chain links TRBV7-2 with TRBJ1-1; weak D call: TRBD1 (5 bases). The CDR3 is 13 amino acids. V lost 5 bases, J lost 4 bases, and 11 bases lay in between. Germline V lookup: CDR1 SGHTA, CDR2 FQGNSA. The CDR3 sequence is CASSPDTVTEAFF. The DNA of the CDR3 is TGTGCCAGCAGCCCGGACACGGTCACTGAAGCTTTCTTT.

The CDR3 reads CASGPGQGQGQPQHF. The CDR3 DNA sequence: TGTGCTAGTGGGCCGGGACAGGGCCAGGGTCAGCCCCAGCATTTT. This chain links TRBV12-5 with TRBJ1-5, with 9 bases aligning to TRBD1. With V trimmed by 6 bases and J by 6 bases, 9 bases remained unmatched. The germline gives CDR1 LGHNT, CDR2 FRNRAP. The CDR3 runs to 15 residues.

The V gene is TRBV3-1 (or the pseudogene TRBV3-2), the J gene TRBJ1-2, with TRBD1 as a possible D gene (5 bases). This CDR3 contains 14 residues. The ends were cut back, 3 bases at V and 7 bases at J, with 15 bases in the middle. In germline, CDR1 is LGHDT, CDR2 YNNKEL (reference sequence). The CDR3 region is CASSHIPRVAGYTF. The CDR3 DNA sequence: TGTGCCAGCAGCCACATCCCCAGGGTAGCTGGCTACACCTTC.

The J gene is TRBJ1-4, the V gene TRBV4-3; no firm D call. CDR1 LGHNA and CDR2 YSLEER come from the germline V gene. V was pared by 0 bases and J by 2 bases, with 4 bases between. CDR3 length: 14 amino acids. The chain's CDR3 is CASSQDLTNEKLFF. The CDR3 DNA reads as TGCGCCAGCAGCCAAGATCTCACTAATGAAAAACTGTTTTTT.

The J gene is TRBJ1-4, the V gene TRBV5-1; D remains ambiguous. The germline V and J ends were trimmed by 0 bases and 3 bases, with 15 bases remaining between them. The CDR3 loop spans 17 amino acids. Germline V CDR1 and CDR2: SGHRS, YFSETQ. This CDR3 is CASSLEFAGLANEKLFF. CDR3 DNA: TGCGCCAGCAGCTTGGAATTCGCGGGCTTGGCTAATGAAAAACTGTTTTTT. Full variable domain (outside the CDR3, taken from reference TRBV5-1 and TRBJ1-4): KAGVTQTPRYLIKTRGQQVTLSCSPISGHRSVSWYQQTPGQGLQFLFEYFSETQRNKGNFPGRFSGRQFSNSRSEMNVSTLELGDSALYLCASSLEFAGLANEKLFFGSGTQLSVL.

The chain employs TRBV10-3 and TRBJ1-2, with TRBD1 matching 7 bases. This CDR3 contains 17 residues. The germline gives CDR1 ENHRY, CDR2 SYGVKD. Trimming cost V 11 bases and J 7 bases; bases outside gene matches: 25. The DNA of the CDR3 is TGTGCCGTAACGTCCGGGACAGCGTCTCTCGGTGGGGGTGGCTACACCTTC. It encodes CAVTSGTASLGGGGYTF.

This chain connects TRBV5-1 to TRBJ2-3; 13 nucleotides agree with TRBD2. The V gene end was trimmed by 5 bases and the J gene end by 3 bases; junction bases not matched to a gene: 9. The CDR3 has 17 residues. Germline assignment: CDR1 SGHRS and CDR2 YFSETQ. The CDR3 protein is CASSRRLAGGETDTQYF. The DNA of the CDR3 is TGCGCCAGCAGTCGGCGACTAGCGGGGGGTGAAACAGATACGCAGTATTTT.

The J gene is TRBJ1-4, the V gene TRBV5-1; D may be TRBD1 (5 bases). Germline CDR1 reads SGHRS; CDR2 reads YFSETQ. Trimming stripped 0 bases from V and 7 bases from J, with 13 bases between. There are 15 residues in the CDR3. The CDR3: CASSLGAGVGEKLFF. CDR3 nucleotides: TGCGCCAGCAGCTTGGGCGCGGGGGTCGGTGAAAAACTGTTTTTT.

This rearrangement joins TRBV18 to TRBJ2-7, with D perhaps TRBD1 (6 bases). Trimming shortened V by 2 bases and J by 2 bases, and 10 bases separated the two germline ends. The CDR3 extends over 14 amino acids. Germline assignment: CDR1 KGHSH and CDR2 LQKENI. The CDR3 coding sequence is TGTGCCAGCTCACCAAACAGGGACGCCTACGAGCAGTACTTC. It specifies CASSPNRDAYEQYF.